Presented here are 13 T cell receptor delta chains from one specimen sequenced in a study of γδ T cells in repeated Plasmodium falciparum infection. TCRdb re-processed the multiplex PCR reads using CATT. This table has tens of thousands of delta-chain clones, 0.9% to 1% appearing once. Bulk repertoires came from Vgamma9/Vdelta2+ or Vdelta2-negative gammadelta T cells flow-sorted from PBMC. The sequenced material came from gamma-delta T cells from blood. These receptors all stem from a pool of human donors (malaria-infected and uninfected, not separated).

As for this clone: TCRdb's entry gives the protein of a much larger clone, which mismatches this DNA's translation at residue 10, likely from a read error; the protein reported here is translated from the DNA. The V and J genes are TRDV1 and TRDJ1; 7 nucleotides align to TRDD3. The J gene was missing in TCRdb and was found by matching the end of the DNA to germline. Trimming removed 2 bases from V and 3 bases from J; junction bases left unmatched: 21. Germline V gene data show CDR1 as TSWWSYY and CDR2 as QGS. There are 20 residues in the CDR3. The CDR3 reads CALGEGRFRPGDHIPDKLIF. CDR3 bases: TGTGCTCTTGGGGAAGGTAGATTTCGGCCGGGGGATCACATCCCCGATAAACTCATCTTT.

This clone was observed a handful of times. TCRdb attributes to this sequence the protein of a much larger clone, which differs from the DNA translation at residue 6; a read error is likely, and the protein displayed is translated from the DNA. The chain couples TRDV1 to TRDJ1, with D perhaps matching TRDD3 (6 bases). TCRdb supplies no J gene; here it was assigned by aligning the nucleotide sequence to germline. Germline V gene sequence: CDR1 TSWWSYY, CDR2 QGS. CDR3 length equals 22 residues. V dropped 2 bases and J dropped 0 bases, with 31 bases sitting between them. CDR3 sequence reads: CALGEATLGWGSLEEDTDKLIF. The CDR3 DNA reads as TGTGCTCTTGGGGAAGCGACGTTGGGGTGGGGGTCACTAGAAGAGGACACCGATAAACTCATCTTT.

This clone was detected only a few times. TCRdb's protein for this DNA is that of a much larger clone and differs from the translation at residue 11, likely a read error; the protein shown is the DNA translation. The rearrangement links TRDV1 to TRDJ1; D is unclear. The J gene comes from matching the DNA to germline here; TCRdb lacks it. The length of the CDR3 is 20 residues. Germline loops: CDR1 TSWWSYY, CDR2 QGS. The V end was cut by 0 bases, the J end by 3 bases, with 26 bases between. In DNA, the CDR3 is TGTGCTCTTGGGGAACTAGGGCCCTATGGCAGTGGCCACCAAGCCGATAAACTCATCTTT. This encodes CALGELGPYGSGHQADKLIF.

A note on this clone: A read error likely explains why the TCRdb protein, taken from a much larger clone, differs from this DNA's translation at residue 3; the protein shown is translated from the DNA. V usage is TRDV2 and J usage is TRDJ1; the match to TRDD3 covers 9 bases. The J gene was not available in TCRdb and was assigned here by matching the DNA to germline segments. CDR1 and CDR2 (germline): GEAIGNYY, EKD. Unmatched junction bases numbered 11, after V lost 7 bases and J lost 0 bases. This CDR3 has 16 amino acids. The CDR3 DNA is TGTGCCTGGGACCCACTACTGGGGGAAAACACCGATAAACTCATCTTT. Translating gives CAWDPLLGENTDKLIF.

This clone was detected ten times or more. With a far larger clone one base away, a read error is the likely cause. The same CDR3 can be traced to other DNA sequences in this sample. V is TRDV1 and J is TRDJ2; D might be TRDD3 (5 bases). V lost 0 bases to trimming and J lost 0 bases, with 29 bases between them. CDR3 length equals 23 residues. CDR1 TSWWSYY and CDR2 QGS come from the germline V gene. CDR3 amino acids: CALGELLPLLYYLGPSLTAQLFF. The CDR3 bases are TGTGCTCTTGGGGAACTGTTGCCTCTCCTGTACTACTTGGGGCCCTCTTTGACAGCACAACTCTTCTTT.

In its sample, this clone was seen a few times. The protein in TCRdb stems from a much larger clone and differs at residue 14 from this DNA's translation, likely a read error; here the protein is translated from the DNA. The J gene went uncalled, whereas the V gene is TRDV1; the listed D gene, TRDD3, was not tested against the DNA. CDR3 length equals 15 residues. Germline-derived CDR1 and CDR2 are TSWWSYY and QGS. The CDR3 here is CALGEAAGVPNKLTF. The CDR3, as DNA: TGTGCTCTTGGGGAAGCGGCTGGGGTCCCGAATAAACTCACCTTT.

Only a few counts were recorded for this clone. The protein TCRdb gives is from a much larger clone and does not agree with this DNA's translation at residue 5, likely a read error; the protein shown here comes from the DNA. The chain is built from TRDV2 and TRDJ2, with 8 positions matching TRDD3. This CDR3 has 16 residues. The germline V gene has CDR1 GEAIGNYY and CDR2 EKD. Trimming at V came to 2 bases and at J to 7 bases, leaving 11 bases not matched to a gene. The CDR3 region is CACDNVLPGGLAQLFF. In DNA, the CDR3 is TGTGCCTGTGACAACGTTTTGCCTGGGGGACTAGCACAACTCTTCTTT.

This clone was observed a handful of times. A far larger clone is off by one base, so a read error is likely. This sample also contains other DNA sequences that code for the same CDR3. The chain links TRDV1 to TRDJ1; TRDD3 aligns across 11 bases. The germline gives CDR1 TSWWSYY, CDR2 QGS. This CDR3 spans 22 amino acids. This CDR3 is CALGATPQTVIGGYVFTDKLIF. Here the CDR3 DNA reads TGTGCTCTTGGGGCAACCCCTCAAACCGTGATTGGGGGATACGTCTTCACCGATAAGCTCATCTTT.

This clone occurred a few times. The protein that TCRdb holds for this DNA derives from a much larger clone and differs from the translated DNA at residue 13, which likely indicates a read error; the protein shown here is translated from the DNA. CDR3 bases: TGTGCTCTTGGGGAACTAGGGATTGAGTACACCGATGAACTCATCTTT. Residues: CALGELGIEYTDELIF. This chain joins TRDV1 and TRDJ1; tentative D call: TRDD3 (5 bases). Per the germline V gene, CDR1 is TSWWSYY and CDR2 is QGS. The CDR3 has 16 residues.

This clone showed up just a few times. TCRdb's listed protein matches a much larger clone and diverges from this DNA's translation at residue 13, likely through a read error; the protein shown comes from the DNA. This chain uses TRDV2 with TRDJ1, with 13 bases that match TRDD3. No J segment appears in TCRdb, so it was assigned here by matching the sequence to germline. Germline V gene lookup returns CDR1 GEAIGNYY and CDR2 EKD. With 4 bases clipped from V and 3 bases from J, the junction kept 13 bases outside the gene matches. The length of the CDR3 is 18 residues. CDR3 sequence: CACDLITGGYAGADKLIF. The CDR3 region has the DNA TGTGCCTGTGATCTAATTACTGGGGGATACGCGGGGGCCGATAAACTCATCTTT.

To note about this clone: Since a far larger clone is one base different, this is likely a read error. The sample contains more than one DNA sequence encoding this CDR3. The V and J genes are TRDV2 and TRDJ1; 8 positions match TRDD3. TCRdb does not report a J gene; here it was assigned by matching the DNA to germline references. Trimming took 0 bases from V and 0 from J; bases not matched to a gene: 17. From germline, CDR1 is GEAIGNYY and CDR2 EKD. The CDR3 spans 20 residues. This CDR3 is CACDTVSGGSPFLYTDKLIF. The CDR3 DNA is TGTGCCTGTGACACCGTGAGTGGGGGATCTCCCTTTCTCTACACCGATAAACTCATCTTT.

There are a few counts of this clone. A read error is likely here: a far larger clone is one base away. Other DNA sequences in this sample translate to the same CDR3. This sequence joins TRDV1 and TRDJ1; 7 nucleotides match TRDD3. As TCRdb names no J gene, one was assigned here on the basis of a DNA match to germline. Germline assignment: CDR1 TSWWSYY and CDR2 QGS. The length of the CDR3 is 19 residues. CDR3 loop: CALGEPSGGSPPHTDKLIF. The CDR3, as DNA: TGTGCTCTTGGGGAACCCTCCGGGGGATCCCCTCCACACACCGACAAACTCATCTTT.

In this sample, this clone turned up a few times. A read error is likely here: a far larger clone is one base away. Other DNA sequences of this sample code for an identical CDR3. The CDR3 reads CACDTPWDTKGPYTDKLIF. CDR3 in DNA: TGTGCCTGTGACACTCCATGGGATACTAAAGGCCCGTACACCGATAAACTCATCTTT. The chain employs TRDV2 and TRDJ1; TRDD3 agrees at 7 bases. The J gene, not given by TCRdb, was assigned here from a germline match of the nucleotide sequence. The CDR3 length is 19 residues. Per germline, CDR1 GEAIGNYY and CDR2 EKD. The trim removed 1 base at V and 0 bases at J, leaving 16 bases unmatched.